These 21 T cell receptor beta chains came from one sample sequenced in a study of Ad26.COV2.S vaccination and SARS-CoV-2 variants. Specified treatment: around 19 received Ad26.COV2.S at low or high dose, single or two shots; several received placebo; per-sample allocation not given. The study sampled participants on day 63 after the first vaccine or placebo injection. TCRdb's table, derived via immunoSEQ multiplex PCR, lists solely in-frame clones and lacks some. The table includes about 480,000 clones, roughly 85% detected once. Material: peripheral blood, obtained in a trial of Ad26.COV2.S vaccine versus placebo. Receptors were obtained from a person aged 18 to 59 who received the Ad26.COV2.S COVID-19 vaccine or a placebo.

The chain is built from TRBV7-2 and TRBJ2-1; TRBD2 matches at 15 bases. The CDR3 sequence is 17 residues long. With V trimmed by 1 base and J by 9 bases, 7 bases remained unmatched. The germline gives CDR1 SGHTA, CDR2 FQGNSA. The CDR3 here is CASSLDRTSGRAGEQFF. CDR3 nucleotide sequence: TGTGCCAGCAGCTTAGATAGGACTAGCGGGAGGGCGGGTGAGCAGTTCTTC.

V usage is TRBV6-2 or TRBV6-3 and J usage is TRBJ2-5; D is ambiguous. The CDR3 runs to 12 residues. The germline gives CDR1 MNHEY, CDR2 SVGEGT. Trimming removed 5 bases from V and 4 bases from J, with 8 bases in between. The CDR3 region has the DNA TGTGCCAGCAGTCAAAATTCAGAGACCCAGTACTTC. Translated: CASSQNSETQYF.

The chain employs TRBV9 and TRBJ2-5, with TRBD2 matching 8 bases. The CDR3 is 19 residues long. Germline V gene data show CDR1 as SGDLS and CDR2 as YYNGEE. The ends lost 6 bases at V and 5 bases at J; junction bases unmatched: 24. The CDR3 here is CASTPGGRRAGGRSETQYF. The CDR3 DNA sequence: TGTGCCAGCACCCCGGGGGGGCGTAGGGCGGGAGGCCGGTCGGAGACCCAGTACTTC.

DNA for the CDR3: TGTGCCATCAGTCCTGGACTAGCGGGAGGGTCGTACGAGCAGTACTTC. Amino acid sequence: CAISPGLAGGSYEQYF. The chain joins TRBV10-3 to TRBJ2-7, with 15 bases matching TRBD2. Trimming at V came to 5 bases and at J to 4 bases, leaving 6 bases not matched to a gene. In germline, CDR1 is ENHRY, CDR2 SYGVKD. The CDR3 extends over 16 amino acids.

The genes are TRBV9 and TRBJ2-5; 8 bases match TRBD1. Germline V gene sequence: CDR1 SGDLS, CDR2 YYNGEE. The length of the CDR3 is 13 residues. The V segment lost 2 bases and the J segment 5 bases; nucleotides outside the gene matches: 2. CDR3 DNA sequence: TGTGCCAGCAGCGTCCAGGGGGCCGAGACCCAGTACTTC. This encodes CASSVQGAETQYF.

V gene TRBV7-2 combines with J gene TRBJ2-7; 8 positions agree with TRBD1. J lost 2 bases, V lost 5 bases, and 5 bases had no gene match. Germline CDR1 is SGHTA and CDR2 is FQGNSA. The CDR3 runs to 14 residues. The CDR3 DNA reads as TGTGCCAGCAGCCCGGACAGGGCCACCTACGAGCAGTACTTC. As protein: CASSPDRATYEQYF.

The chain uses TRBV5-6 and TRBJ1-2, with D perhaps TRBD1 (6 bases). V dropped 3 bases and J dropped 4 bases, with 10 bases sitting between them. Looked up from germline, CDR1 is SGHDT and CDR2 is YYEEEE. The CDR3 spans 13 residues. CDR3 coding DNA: TGTGCCAGCAGCTCACAGGGAAGCTATGGCTACACCTTC. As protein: CASSSQGSYGYTF.

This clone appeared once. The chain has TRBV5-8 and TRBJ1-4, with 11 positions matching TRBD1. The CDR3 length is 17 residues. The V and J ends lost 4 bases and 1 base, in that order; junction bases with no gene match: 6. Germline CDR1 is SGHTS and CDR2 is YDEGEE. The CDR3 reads CASSRTGGLETNEKLFF. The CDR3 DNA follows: TGTGCCAGCAGCCGGACAGGGGGCTTGGAAACTAATGAAAAACTGTTTTTT.

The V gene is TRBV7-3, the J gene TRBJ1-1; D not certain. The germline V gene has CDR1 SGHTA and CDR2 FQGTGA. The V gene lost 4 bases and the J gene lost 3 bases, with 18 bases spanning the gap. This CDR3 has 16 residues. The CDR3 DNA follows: TGTGCCAGCAGCTCATCCGGGCCGCAGAGGGACACTGAAGCTTTCTTT. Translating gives CASSSSGPQRDTEAFF.

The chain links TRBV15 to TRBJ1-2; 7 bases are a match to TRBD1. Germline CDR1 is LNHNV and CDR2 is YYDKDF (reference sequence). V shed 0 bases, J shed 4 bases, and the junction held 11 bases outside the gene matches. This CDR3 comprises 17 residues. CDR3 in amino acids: CATSRDLGGPGGYGYTF. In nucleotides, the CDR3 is TGTGCCACCAGCAGAGATCTCGGCGGGCCAGGGGGCTATGGCTACACCTTC.

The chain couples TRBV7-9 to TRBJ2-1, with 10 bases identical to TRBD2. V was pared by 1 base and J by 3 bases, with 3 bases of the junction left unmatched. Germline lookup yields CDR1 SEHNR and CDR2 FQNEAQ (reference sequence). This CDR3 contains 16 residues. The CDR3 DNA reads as TGTGCCAGCAGCTTAGGGACTAGCGGTTTCTACAATGAGCAGTTCTTC. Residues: CASSLGTSGFYNEQFF.

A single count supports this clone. The CDR3 here is CASSIDSSVGYTF. The CDR3 DNA is TGTGCCAGTAGTATAGATTCCTCTGTTGGCTACACCTTC. J is TRBJ1-2 and V is TRBV19; D not certain. Germline CDR1 reads LNHDA; CDR2 reads SQIVND (reference sequence). Trimming shortened V by 0 bases and J by 7 bases, and 9 bases separated the two germline ends. The CDR3 is made up of 13 amino acids.

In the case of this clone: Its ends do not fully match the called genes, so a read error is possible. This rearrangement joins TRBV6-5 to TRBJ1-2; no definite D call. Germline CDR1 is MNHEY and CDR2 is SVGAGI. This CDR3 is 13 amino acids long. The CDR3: CASSYSIGYGLGF. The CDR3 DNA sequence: TGTGCCAGCAGTTACTCGATAGGATATGGGTTGGGCTTC.

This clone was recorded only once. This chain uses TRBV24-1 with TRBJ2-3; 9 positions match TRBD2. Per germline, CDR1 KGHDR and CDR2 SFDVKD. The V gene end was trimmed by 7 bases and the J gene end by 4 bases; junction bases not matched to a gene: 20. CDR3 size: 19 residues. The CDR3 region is CATSTTGTPVIAGADTQYF. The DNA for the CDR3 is TGTGCCACCAGCACTACCGGGACGCCGGTGATAGCGGGGGCAGATACGCAGTATTTT.

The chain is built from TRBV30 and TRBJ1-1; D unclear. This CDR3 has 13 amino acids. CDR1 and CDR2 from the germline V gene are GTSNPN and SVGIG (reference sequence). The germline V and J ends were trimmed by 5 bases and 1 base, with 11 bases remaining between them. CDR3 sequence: CAWGRAENTEAFF. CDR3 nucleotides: TGTGCCTGGGGCCGGGCCGAGAACACTGAAGCTTTCTTT. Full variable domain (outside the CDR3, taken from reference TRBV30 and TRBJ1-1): SQTIHQWPATLVQPVGSPLSLECTVEGTSNPNLYWYRQAAGRGLQLLFYSVGIGQISSEVPQNLSASRPQDRQFILSSKKLLLSDSGFYLCAWGRAENTEAFFGQGTRLTVV.

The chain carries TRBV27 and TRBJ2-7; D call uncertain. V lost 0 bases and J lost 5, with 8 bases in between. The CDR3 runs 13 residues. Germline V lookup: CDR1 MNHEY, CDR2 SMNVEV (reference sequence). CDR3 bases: TGTGCCAGCAGTTTATCGGACGGCAACGAGCAGTACTTC. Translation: CASSLSDGNEQYF.

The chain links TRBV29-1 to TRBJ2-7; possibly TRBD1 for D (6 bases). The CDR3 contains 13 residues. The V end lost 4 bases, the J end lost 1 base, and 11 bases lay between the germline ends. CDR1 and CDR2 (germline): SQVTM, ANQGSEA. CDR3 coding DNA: TGCAGCGTTGGGATGGGGGCTTCCTACGAGCAGTACTTC. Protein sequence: CSVGMGASYEQYF.

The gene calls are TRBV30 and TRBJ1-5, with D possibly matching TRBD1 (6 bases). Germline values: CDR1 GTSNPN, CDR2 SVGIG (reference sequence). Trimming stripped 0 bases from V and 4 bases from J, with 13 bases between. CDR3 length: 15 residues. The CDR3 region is CAWSVWDTGNQPQHF. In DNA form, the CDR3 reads TGTGCCTGGAGTGTATGGGACACGGGTAATCAGCCCCAGCATTTT.

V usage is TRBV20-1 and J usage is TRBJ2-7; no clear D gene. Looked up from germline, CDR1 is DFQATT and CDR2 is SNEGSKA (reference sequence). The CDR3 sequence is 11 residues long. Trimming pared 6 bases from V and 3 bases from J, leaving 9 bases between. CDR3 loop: CSALKNYEQYF. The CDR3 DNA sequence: TGCAGTGCCCTCAAGAACTACGAGCAGTACTTC.

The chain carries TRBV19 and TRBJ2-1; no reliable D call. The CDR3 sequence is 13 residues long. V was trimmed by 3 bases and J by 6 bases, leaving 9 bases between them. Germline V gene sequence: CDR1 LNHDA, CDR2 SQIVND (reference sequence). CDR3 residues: CASSIPLFNEQFF. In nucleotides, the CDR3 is TGTGCCAGTAGTATCCCTCTTTTCAATGAGCAGTTCTTC.

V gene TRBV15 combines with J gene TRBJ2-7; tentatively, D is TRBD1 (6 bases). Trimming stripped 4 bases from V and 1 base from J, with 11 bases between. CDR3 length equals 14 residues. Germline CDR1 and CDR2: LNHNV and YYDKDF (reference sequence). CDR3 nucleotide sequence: TGTGCCACCAGCAACAGGGTGGGGTCCTACGAGCAGTACTTC. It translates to CATSNRVGSYEQYF. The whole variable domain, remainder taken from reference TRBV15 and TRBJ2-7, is DAMVIQNPRYQVTQFGKPVTLSCSQTLNHNVMYWYQQKSSQAPKLLFHYYDKDFNNEADTPDNFQSRRPNTSFCFLDIRSPGLGDTAMYLCATSNRVGSYEQYFGPGTRLTVT.